Shown below are 3 T cell receptor beta chains from a single sample sequenced in a study of beta chain features in type 1 diabetes. Isolated RNA was reverse transcribed in full, so expressed TCRB transcripts were sequenced. Assay: immunoSEQ multiplex PCR; the TCRdb copy retains only in-frame clones and omits some. This sample has 850,000 to 900,000 clones, with around a sixth found just once. Material: naive CD4+ T cells from blood. Receptors originate from a woman aged 18-30 years in good health.

This clone was observed a handful of times. This chain links TRBV5-1 with TRBJ1-3; D is uncertain. Between the trimmed V and J ends, which lost 1 base and 4 bases, there was a span of 12 bases. CDR3 length: 15 amino acids. Germline CDR1 is SGHRS and CDR2 is YFSETQ. The CDR3 protein is CASSLTVEVGNTIYF. The DNA for the CDR3 is TGCGCCAGCAGCTTGACCGTTGAAGTCGGAAACACCATATATTTT.

This clone was detected a few times. The J gene is TRBJ2-7, the V gene TRBV7-3; D is ambiguous. V dropped 5 bases and J dropped 6 bases, with 11 bases sitting between them. The V gene's germline CDR1 is SGHTA and CDR2 FQGTGA. CDR3 size: 12 residues. Here the CDR3 DNA reads TGTGCCAGCAGCCAAGCCCCAGGCGAGCAGTACTTC. It codes for CASSQAPGEQYF.

The chain links TRBV18 to TRBJ1-5, with D unresolved. CDR1 KGHSH and CDR2 LQKENI come from the germline V gene. The V end was cut by 2 bases, the J end by 7 bases, with 9 bases between. The CDR3 spans 13 residues. CDR3 loop: CASSPSMEQPQHF. In DNA form, the CDR3 reads TGTGCCAGCTCACCAAGCATGGAACAGCCCCAGCATTTT.